This T cell receptor beta chain was identified in a study of cytomegalovirus exposure and HLA in healthy donors. On this clone: Its antigen is undetermined.

Looked up from germline, CDR1 is PRHDT and CDR2 is FYEKMQ (reference sequence). V was trimmed by 5 bases and J by 4 bases, leaving 20 bases between them. CDR3 length: 16 amino acids. Both 60 Vbeta primers and 13 Jbeta primers went into the PCR. Original analysis: The count from a later analysis was 70 million to 85 million unique TCR beta chains, some 9.9 million of them shared. TCRdb's table, derived via immunoSEQ multiplex PCR, lists solely in-frame clones and lacks some. The V and J calls and clone size are taken from that table; D and trimming were inferred from the DNA. Altogether 95,000 to 110,000 clones are present, around 73% being singletons, with the ten largest covering 1.5% to 2%. Points from the study as a whole: Later analysis associated a missense DCLRE1C variant with TCR beta V- and J-gene trimming. Later work found that TCR association rates differed between HLA loci; DRB1 had the most and HLA-C the fewest.

This receptor was obtained from a woman aged 35 to 49 in good health and CMV-seronegative. The sample was PBMCs. The rearrangement uses TRBV13 and TRBJ1-2, with D unclear. DNA of the CDR3: TGTGCCAGCAGCCCCCCCACCCCCTTACGGAGCTATGGCTACACCTTC. Protein product: CASSPPTPLRSYGYTF.